A single sample is the source of the 25 T cell receptor beta chains below, sequenced in a study of CD4+ T cells in melanoma (dated by TCRdb to between 2021 and 2022). Preparation of the library involved the immunoSEQ multiplex PCR assay. As stored in TCRdb, this immuneACCESS dataset retains in-frame rearrangements with V and J assigned. A fraction of the clones does not appear; measured against another copy, unresolved V genes explain less than half of the discrepancy, and the remainder lacks a known reason. Counted in this sample were about 21,000 clones; over 75% of them appeared once. The biggest ten clones account for around 3.6% of the sample. Specimen: cells from a culture (not recorded whether cultured in vitro). The receptors here all came from a human donor with melanoma.

The chain couples TRBV11-2 to TRBJ2-7; D ambiguous. The CDR3 spans 14 residues. Germline values: CDR1 SGHAT, CDR2 FQNNGV. Trimming removed 2 bases at V and 2 bases at J, with 10 bases between. The CDR3 protein is CASSLYDGPYEQYF. CDR3 DNA: TGTGCCAGCAGCTTATACGACGGCCCCTACGAGCAGTACTTC.

The V and J genes are TRBV4-1 and TRBJ1-4, with TRBD1 matching over 8 bases. The CDR3 has 15 residues. Germline CDR1 and CDR2: MGHRA and YSYEKL. V gave up 6 bases and J gave up 6 bases; unmatched junction bases: 9. The CDR3 region has the DNA TGCGCCAGCAGACCGATACAGGGGGAGTATGAAAAACTGTTTTTT. Protein product: CASRPIQGEYEKLFF.

This clone is categorized as medium-sized. The chain has TRBV9 and TRBJ2-1, with 8 bases that match TRBD1. V lost 0 bases and J lost 7; bases outside the gene matches: 9. CDR1 SGDLS and CDR2 YYNGEE come from the germline V gene. This CDR3 is 16 amino acids long. The CDR3 coding sequence is TGTGCCAGCAGCGTAGCTAGCCAGGGGGCCGGGAATGAGCAGTTCTTC. Translated, it gives CASSVASQGAGNEQFF. Supplemented by reference TRBV9 and TRBJ2-1, the full variable domain reads DSGVTQTPKHLITATGQRVTLRCSPRSGDLSVYWYQQSLDQGLQFLIQYYNGEERAKGNILERFSAQQFPDLHSELNLSSLELGDSALYFCASSVASQGAGNEQFFGPGTRLTVL.

The gene calls are TRBV27 and TRBJ2-1; D is unclear. Germline V lookup: CDR1 MNHEY, CDR2 SMNVEV (reference sequence). The CDR3 loop spans 13 amino acids. The ends were cut back, 2 bases at V and 4 bases at J, with 6 bases in the middle. CDR3 sequence reads: CASSLGGYNEQFF. As DNA, the CDR3 is TGTGCCAGCAGTTTAGGCGGATACAATGAGCAGTTCTTC.

The chain has TRBV4-1 and TRBJ2-3, with TRBD2 matching over 7 bases. The CDR3 contains 17 residues. Trimming took 0 bases from V and 2 from J; bases not matched to a gene: 8. Per the germline V gene, CDR1 is MGHRA and CDR2 is YSYEKL. CDR3 bases: TGCGCCAGCAGCCAAGAGGGGGGGGACGGTTACACAGATACGCAGTATTTT. Amino acid sequence: CASSQEGGDGYTDTQYF.

This sequence joins TRBV5-5 and TRBJ1-2; D is perhaps TRBD1 (6 bases). The germline V gene has CDR1 SGHKS and CDR2 YYEKEE (reference sequence). This CDR3 comprises 14 residues. V dropped 4 bases and J dropped 4 bases, with 14 bases sitting between them. The CDR3 spells CASSPEGTLYGYTF. In nucleotides, the CDR3 is TGTGCCAGCAGCCCGGAAGGGACACTCTATGGCTACACCTTC.

The chain carries TRBV2 and TRBJ1-1; 7 bases are a match to TRBD1. After removal of 6 bases from V and 5 bases from J, the junction contained 15 bases not matched to a gene. The CDR3 length is 16 residues. Germline lookup yields CDR1 SNHLY and CDR2 FYNNEI. CDR3 DNA: TGTGCCAGCAGGCTTATCCCTCTTTACAGGGGAACTGAAGCTTTCTTT. Encoded protein: CASRLIPLYRGTEAFF.

V usage is TRBV7-8 and J usage is TRBJ2-3, with unresolved D. V was shortened by 5 bases and J by 6 bases, with 18 bases between the two germline ends. This CDR3 comprises 15 residues. Per the germline V gene, CDR1 is SGHVS and CDR2 is FQNEAQ. CDR3 region: CASSPIFSEPDTQYF. CDR3 nucleotide sequence: TGTGCCAGCAGCCCGATCTTCAGCGAACCGGATACGCAGTATTTT.

The chain is built from TRBV18 and TRBJ2-5; the D is unclear. Per germline, CDR1 KGHSH and CDR2 LQKENI. This CDR3 is built from 14 residues. Trimming removed 2 bases at V and 1 base at J, with 8 bases between. The CDR3 nucleotides read TGTGCCAGCTCACCAGCCCCTAGCCAAGAGACCCAGTACTTC. It is translated as CASSPAPSQETQYF.

The CDR3: CASSFGAGGPDTQYF. The CDR3, as DNA: TGTGCCAGCAGCTTCGGGGCGGGGGGCCCGGATACGCAGTATTTT. The chain employs TRBV11-3 and TRBJ2-3, with 8 positions matching TRBD2. The CDR3 runs 15 residues. In germline, CDR1 is SGHNT, CDR2 YENEEA. The ends lost 3 bases at V and 6 bases at J; junction bases unmatched: 8.

The chain employs TRBV4-1 and TRBJ1-3; D call uncertain. The germline V and J ends were trimmed by 4 bases and 0 bases, with 10 bases remaining between them. The CDR3 has 15 amino acids. Germline values: CDR1 MGHRA, CDR2 YSYEKL. In DNA, the CDR3 is TGCGCCAGCAGCCCCCCGGGCCTCTCTGGAAACACCATATATTTT. As protein: CASSPPGLSGNTIYF.

The V call is TRBV2, the J call TRBJ2-1; no firm D call. Trimming left V 8 bases short and J 0 bases short, with 11 bases between. Germline-derived CDR1 and CDR2 are SNHLY and FYNNEI. CDR3 size: 14 residues. CDR3 DNA sequence: TGTGCCAGCCTAAGCCAGGTCTCCTACAATGAGCAGTTCTTC. Amino acids: CASLSQVSYNEQFF.

The chain uses TRBV2 and TRBJ2-1; the match to TRBD1 covers 7 bases. Losses at the gene ends were 4 bases for V and 8 bases for J; bases not matched to a gene: 11. The CDR3 spans 15 residues. The germline V gene has CDR1 SNHLY and CDR2 FYNNEI. The DNA of the CDR3 is TGTGCCAGCAGTGCGACAGGGTGGGTTCGGGATGAGCAGTTCTTC. This encodes CASSATGWVRDEQFF.

The V gene is TRBV6-5, the J gene TRBJ1-3, with 11 positions matching TRBD1. There are 15 residues in the CDR3. The junction had 3 bases not matched to a gene; V was cut back by 6 bases and J by 2 bases. CDR1 MNHEY and CDR2 SVGAGI come from the germline V gene. CDR3 DNA: TGTGCCAGCAGCACGGACAGGGGGCCTGGAAACACCATATATTTT. This translates into CASSTDRGPGNTIYF.

J is TRBJ2-3 and V is TRBV7-9; 7 nucleotides align to TRBD1. The ends lost 5 bases at V and 0 bases at J; junction bases unmatched: 5. CDR3 size: 15 residues. Germline loops: CDR1 SEHNR, CDR2 FQNEAQ (reference sequence). The CDR3 reads CASSTHRGSTDTQYF. In DNA, the CDR3 is TGTGCCAGCAGCACGCACAGGGGAAGCACAGATACGCAGTATTTT.

V is TRBV19 and J is TRBJ1-5; D call uncertain. Germline CDR1 and CDR2: LNHDA and SQIVND (reference sequence). V was clipped by 3 bases and J by 5 bases, with 26 bases between them. CDR3 size: 19 residues. The CDR3 region is CASSIGGLPVGLFDQPQHF. The DNA of the CDR3 is TGTGCCAGTAGTATCGGCGGCCTACCGGTGGGGTTGTTTGATCAGCCCCAGCATTTT. Full variable domain (missing parts from reference TRBV19 and TRBJ1-5): DGGITQSPKYLFRKEGQNVTLSCEQNLNHDAMYWYRQDPGQGLRLIYYSQIVNDFQKGDIAEGYSVSREKKESFPLTVTSAQKNPTAFYLCASSIGGLPVGLFDQPQHFGDGTRLSIL.

This clone was seen only once. The chain couples TRBV5-1 to TRBJ1-2; a possible D gene is TRBD1 (6 bases). This CDR3 region has 13 residues. V was trimmed by 3 bases and J by 7 bases, leaving 13 bases between them. Germline lookup yields CDR1 SGHRS and CDR2 YFSETQ. The CDR3 reads CASSSDNRAGYTF. CDR3 bases: TGCGCCAGCAGCTCCGATAACAGGGCTGGCTACACCTTC.

The chain couples TRBV7-9 to TRBJ2-7; D call uncertain. Trimming cost V 0 bases and J 10 bases, with 13 bases left between them. This CDR3 contains 13 residues. The germline CDR1 and CDR2 sequences are SEHNR and FQNEAQ (reference sequence). DNA of the CDR3: TGTGCCAGCAGCTTAGCCACGGCGCCCCAACAGTACTTC. Encoded protein: CASSLATAPQQYF. Supplemented by reference TRBV7-9 and TRBJ2-7, the full variable domain reads DTGVSQNPRHKITKRGQNVTFRCDPISEHNRLYWYRQTLGQGPEFLTYFQNEAQLEKSRLLSDRFSAERPKGSFSTLEIQRTEQGDSAMYLCASSLATAPQQYFGPGTRLTVT.

The genes are TRBV11-2 and TRBJ2-3; D is perhaps TRBD1 (6 bases). V lost 0 bases, J lost 4 bases, and 14 bases lay in between. The length of the CDR3 is 16 residues. CDR1 SGHAT and CDR2 FQNNGV come from the germline V gene. CDR3 coding DNA: TGTGCCAGCAGCTTAGATGTTGGCAGGGGTTCAGATACGCAGTATTTT. Its protein product is CASSLDVGRGSDTQYF.

V usage is TRBV5-3 and J usage is TRBJ1-5, with D possibly matching TRBD1 (5 bases). TRBV5-3 is marked as an open reading frame, function uncertain. Trimming left V 6 bases short and J 9 bases short, with 19 bases between. The CDR3 runs to 14 residues. CDR3 loop: CARTGIQVKAPQHF. CDR3 in DNA: TGTGCCAGAACCGGGATACAGGTGAAGGCGCCCCAGCATTTT.

This sequence joins TRBV11-2 and TRBJ1-6; 7 nucleotides align to TRBD1. CDR1 and CDR2 (germline): SGHAT, FQNNGV. J was trimmed by 9 bases and V by 4 bases; bases with no gene match: 9. This CDR3 has 15 amino acids. The CDR3 sequence: CASSWQGVGTSPLHF. The DNA of the CDR3 is TGTGCCAGCAGCTGGCAGGGGGTCGGTACTTCACCCCTCCACTTT. Supplemented by reference TRBV11-2 and TRBJ1-6, the full variable domain reads EAGVAQSPRYKIIEKRQSVAFWCNPISGHATLYWYQQILGQGPKLLIQFQNNGVVDDSQLPKDRFSAERLKGVDSTLKIQPAKLEDSAVYLCASSWQGVGTSPLHFGNGTRLTVT.

The chain joins TRBV28 to TRBJ1-2; D is unclear. Per germline, CDR1 MDHEN and CDR2 SYDVKM. The CDR3 covers 12 residues. Deletions cut 4 bases from V and 4 bases from J, with 7 bases between. This CDR3 reads CASSSGSYGYTF. CDR3 sequence (DNA): TGTGCCAGCAGTTCCGGAAGCTATGGCTACACCTTC.

The V gene is TRBV25-1, the J gene TRBJ2-7; weak D call: TRBD2 (5 bases). The CDR3 loop spans 16 amino acids. V was trimmed by 7 bases and J by 2 bases, leaving 21 bases between them. Germline V gene sequence: CDR1 MGHDK, CDR2 SYGVNS. As DNA, the CDR3 is TGTGCCAGCACCATTCTACGGGAACGGCCCACCTACGAGCAGTACTTC. As protein: CASTILRERPTYEQYF.

V usage is TRBV2 and J usage is TRBJ2-3, with TRBD2 as a possible D gene (5 bases). Between the trimmed V and J ends, which lost 6 bases and 0 bases, there was a span of 13 bases. The CDR3 is 15 amino acids. Germline V gene data show CDR1 as SNHLY and CDR2 as FYNNEI. As DNA, the CDR3 is TGTGCCAGCAGCGCCAGGACTGCTAGCACAGATACGCAGTATTTT. Translated: CASSARTASTDTQYF.

The chain joins TRBV6-5 to TRBJ2-7; 7 bases match TRBD1. There are 13 residues in the CDR3. J lost 1 base, V lost 6 bases, and 3 bases had no gene match. Germline V gives CDR1 MNHEY, CDR2 SVGAGI. In nucleotides, the CDR3 is TGTGCCAGCAGGAGGACAGGTTCCTACGAGCAGTACTTC. Its protein is CASRRTGSYEQYF.